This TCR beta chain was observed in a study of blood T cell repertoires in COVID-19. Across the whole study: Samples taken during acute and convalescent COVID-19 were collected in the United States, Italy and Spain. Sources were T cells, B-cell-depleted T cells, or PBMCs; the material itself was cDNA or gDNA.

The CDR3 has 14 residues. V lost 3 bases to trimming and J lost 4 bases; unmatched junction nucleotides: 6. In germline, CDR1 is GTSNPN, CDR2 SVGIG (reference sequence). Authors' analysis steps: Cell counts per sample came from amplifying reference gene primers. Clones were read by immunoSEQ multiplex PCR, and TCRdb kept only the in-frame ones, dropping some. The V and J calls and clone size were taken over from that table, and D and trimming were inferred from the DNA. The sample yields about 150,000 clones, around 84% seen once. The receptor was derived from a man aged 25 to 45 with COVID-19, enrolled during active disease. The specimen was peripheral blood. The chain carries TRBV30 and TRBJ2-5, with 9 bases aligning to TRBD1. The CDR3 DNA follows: TGTGCCTGGAGACGGGACAGGGTGGCAGAGACCCAGTACTTC. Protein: CAWRRDRVAETQYF.